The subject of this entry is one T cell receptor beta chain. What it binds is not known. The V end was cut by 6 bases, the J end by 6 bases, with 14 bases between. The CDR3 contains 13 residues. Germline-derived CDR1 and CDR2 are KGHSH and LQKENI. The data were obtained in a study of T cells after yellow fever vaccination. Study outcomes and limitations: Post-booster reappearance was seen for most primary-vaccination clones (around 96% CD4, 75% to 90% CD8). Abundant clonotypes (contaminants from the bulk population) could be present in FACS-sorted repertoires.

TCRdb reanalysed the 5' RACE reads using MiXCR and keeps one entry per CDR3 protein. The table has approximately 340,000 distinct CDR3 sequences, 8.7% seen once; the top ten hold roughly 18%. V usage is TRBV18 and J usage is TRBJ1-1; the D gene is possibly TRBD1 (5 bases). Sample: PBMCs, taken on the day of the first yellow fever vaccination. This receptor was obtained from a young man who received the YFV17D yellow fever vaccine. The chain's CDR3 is CASSPDMLAEAFF. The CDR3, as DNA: TGTGCCAGCTCTCCGGACATGCTCGCTGAAGCTTTCTTT. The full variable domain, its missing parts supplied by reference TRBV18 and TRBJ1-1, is NAGVMQNPRHLVRRRGQEARLRCSPMKGHSHVYWYRQLPEEGLKFMVYLQKENIIDESGMPKERFSAEFPKEGPSILRIQQVVRGDSAAYFCASSPDMLAEAFFGQGTRLTVV.